The 28 T cell receptor beta chains in this list originate from one sample, sequenced in a study of beta chain features in type 1 diabetes. Their antigens remain unidentified. Points from the study as a whole: All four CD4+ subsets from Type 1 diabetes patients carried moderately but significantly shorter TCRB CDR3s.

Expressed TCRB transcripts got sequenced, as all isolated RNA was reverse transcribed. Repertoires were generated with immunoSEQ multiplex PCR, while TCRdb's copy carries only in-frame clones and drops some. The sample includes about 41,000 clones, approximately 61% of them seen just once. Sequencing was done on a sample of Tregs from blood. These receptors originate from a young man with type 1 diabetes. Some clones in this sample may be carry-over from other donors' samples.

This chain connects TRBV4-1 to TRBJ2-3, with 9 bases lining up with TRBD2. J was trimmed by 0 bases and V by 4 bases; bases with no gene match: 2. The CDR3 has 15 amino acids. The V gene's germline CDR1 is MGHRA and CDR2 YSYEKL. CDR3 bases: TGCGCCAGCAGCCGTAGCGGGGGTAGCACAGATACGCAGTATTTT. Residues: CASSRSGGSTDTQYF.

This chain uses TRBV10-3 with TRBJ2-5; D gene ambiguous. V lost 0 bases and J 4 bases, leaving 3 bases between the germline ends. The CDR3 covers 12 residues. The germline gives CDR1 ENHRY, CDR2 SYGVKD. CDR3 residues: CAISESRETQYF. The CDR3, as DNA: TGTGCCATCAGTGAGTCGAGAGAGACCCAGTACTTC.

The rearrangement joins TRBV19 to TRBJ1-2, with 9 bases matching TRBD1. J gave up 2 bases and V 6 bases, and 4 bases lay outside the gene matches. Germline V gene sequence: CDR1 LNHDA, CDR2 SQIVND (reference sequence). The CDR3 spans 14 residues. DNA of the CDR3: TGTGCCAGTAGCCTCGGACAGGGGAACTATGGCTACACCTTC. Encoded protein: CASSLGQGNYGYTF.

This sequence joins TRBV6-4 and TRBJ2-1; tentative D call: TRBD1 (5 bases). The CDR3 consists of 14 residues. CDR1 is MRHNA and CDR2 is SNTAGT in the germline V gene. Trimming took off 7 bases at V and 5 bases at J, with 15 bases between the two ends. The CDR3 protein is CASTSGRVHNEQFF. The CDR3 region has the DNA TGTGCCAGCACCTCGGGCAGGGTGCACAATGAGCAGTTCTTC.

This sequence joins TRBV6-1 and TRBJ2-7, with TRBD1 matching over 7 bases. In germline, CDR1 is MNHNS, CDR2 SASEGT. This CDR3 region has 14 residues. J gave up 3 bases and V 5 bases, and 7 bases lay outside the gene matches. CDR3 bases: TGTGCCAGCAGTAAGACAGGGATCGGCTACGAGCAGTACTTC. It translates to CASSKTGIGYEQYF.

This clone appeared a single time. This chain joins TRBV5-6 and TRBJ2-1, with 7 bases aligning to TRBD2. The germline CDR1 and CDR2 sequences are SGHDT and YYEEEE. After removal of 4 bases from V and 10 bases from J, the junction contained 5 bases not matched to a gene. There are 12 residues in the CDR3. The CDR3 DNA sequence: TGTGCCAGCAGCCCGGGAGGCGCAGAGCAGTTCTTC. Protein: CASSPGGAEQFF.

V usage is TRBV15 and J usage is TRBJ2-1; 9 positions agree with TRBD2. This CDR3 spans 17 amino acids. The V segment lost 3 bases and the J segment 7 bases; nucleotides outside the gene matches: 13. Per germline, CDR1 LNHNV and CDR2 YYDKDF (reference sequence). The CDR3 loop reads CATSSTPLAGGQNEQFF. CDR3 sequence (DNA): TGTGCCACCAGCAGTACACCTCTGGCGGGGGGGCAAAATGAGCAGTTCTTC. Together with reference TRBV15 and TRBJ2-1, the CDR3 gives the full variable domain: DAMVIQNPRYQVTQFGKPVTLSCSQTLNHNVMYWYQQKSSQAPKLLFHYYDKDFNNEADTPDNFQSRRPNTSFCFLDIRSPGLGDTAMYLCATSSTPLAGGQNEQFFGPGTRLTVL.

Turning to this clone: Other DNA variants within this sample encode the same CDR3. J is TRBJ2-1 and V is TRBV18; D unresolved. This CDR3 has 17 residues. The ends were cut back, 2 bases at V and 8 bases at J, with 22 bases in the middle. From germline, CDR1 is KGHSH and CDR2 LQKENI. The CDR3 coding sequence is TGTGCCAGCTCACCAAAGAATAGACATGGTACCTTTTATGAGCAGTTCTTC. This gives the protein CASSPKNRHGTFYEQFF.

The gene calls are TRBV4-1 and TRBJ1-2; D call uncertain. V dropped 1 base and J dropped 3 bases, with 12 bases sitting between them. The CDR3 has 15 residues. Germline CDR1 MGHRA, CDR2 YSYEKL. This CDR3 reads CASSQGTSRDYGYTF. In DNA, the CDR3 is TGCGCCAGCAGCCAAGGCACTTCGAGGGACTATGGCTACACCTTC.

This clone has only a few counts. V gene TRBV10-3 combines with J gene TRBJ2-6, with D unclear. Per germline, CDR1 ENHRY and CDR2 SYGVKD. This CDR3 region has 13 residues. Trimming pared 4 bases from V and 8 bases from J, leaving 9 bases between. CDR3 amino acids: CAISVVATNVLTF. The CDR3 coding sequence is TGTGCCATCAGTGTAGTTGCTACCAACGTCCTGACTTTC.

This sequence joins TRBV29-1 and TRBJ2-5; 11 bases line up with TRBD1. After removal of 6 bases from V and 6 bases from J, the junction contained 12 bases not matched to a gene. The germline V gene encodes CDR1 SQVTM and CDR2 ANQGSEA. This CDR3 spans 15 amino acids. CDR3: CSVTPRTGGWKTQYF. Here the CDR3 DNA reads TGCAGCGTGACCCCTAGGACAGGGGGCTGGAAGACCCAGTACTTC.

The chain has TRBV4-2 and TRBJ2-1, with a tentative D call TRBD2 (6 bases). CDR1 and CDR2 from the germline V gene are LGHNA and YNFKEQ. The CDR3 contains 14 residues. With 2 bases removed from V and 7 bases from J, the gap between germline ends came to 12 bases. The CDR3 spells CASSQRWDFNEQFF. CDR3 DNA: TGTGCCAGCAGCCAACGCTGGGACTTTAATGAGCAGTTCTTC.

The sample holds a few counts of this clone. J is TRBJ1-1 and V is TRBV7-9; D uncertain. The CDR3 totals 14 residues. Germline V gene data show CDR1 as SEHNR and CDR2 as FQNEAQ (reference sequence). The ends were cut back, 5 bases at V and 0 bases at J, with 10 bases in the middle. DNA for the CDR3: TGTGCCAGCAGCCATTCCCCAGTGAACACTGAAGCTTTCTTT. It is translated as CASSHSPVNTEAFF.

CDR3 region: CASSEVAARRGRNEQFF. Here the CDR3 DNA reads TGTGCCAGTAGTGAGGTTGCAGCTCGCAGGGGTAGGAATGAGCAGTTCTTC. This chain joins TRBV19 and TRBJ2-1; possible D gene TRBD1, 6 bases. V lost 5 bases and J 7 bases, leaving 24 bases between the germline ends. The CDR3 length is 17 residues. In germline, CDR1 is LNHDA, CDR2 SQIVND (reference sequence).

This chain uses TRBV4-1 with TRBJ1-5, with D tentatively TRBD1 (6 bases). Trimming took 0 bases from V and 4 from J, leaving 13 bases between them. Germline CDR1 and CDR2: MGHRA and YSYEKL. The CDR3 sequence is 16 residues long. Written as DNA, the CDR3 is TGCGCCAGCAGCCAAGATCCCGGCAGGGGAAATCAGCCCCAGCATTTT. Amino acids: CASSQDPGRGNQPQHF.

A single count supports this clone. This chain joins TRBV9 and TRBJ2-5; 8 nucleotides align to TRBD2. V dropped 8 bases and J dropped 4; count of bases not matched to a gene: 4. Germline CDR1 reads SGDLS; CDR2 reads YYNGEE. This CDR3 contains 12 residues. The CDR3 DNA is TGTGCCAGTTCCAGCGGGGGAGAGACCCAGTACTTC. This gives the protein CASSSGGETQYF.

This clone was counted a single time. The rearrangement uses TRBV30 and TRBJ2-7; TRBD2 is a possible D gene (6 bases). V dropped 2 bases and J dropped 6 bases, with 14 bases sitting between them. Germline V gene data show CDR1 as GTSNPN and CDR2 as SVGIG (reference sequence). This CDR3 has 13 amino acids. This CDR3 is CAWSRAPGAEQYF. CDR3 in DNA: TGTGCCTGGAGTAGGGCCCCGGGAGCCGAGCAGTACTTC.

The chain uses TRBV28 and TRBJ1-6; D uncertain. This CDR3 spans 14 amino acids. The V and J ends lost 3 bases and 7 bases respectively, with 10 bases between them. Germline-derived CDR1 and CDR2 are MDHEN and SYDVKM. CDR3 sequence (DNA): TGTGCCAGCAGTTTTCCGGAGGGCAATTCACCCCTCCACTTT. It is translated as CASSFPEGNSPLHF.

In this sample, this clone turned up once. The chain combines TRBV28 with TRBJ1-2; no reliable D call. Germline CDR1 and CDR2: MDHEN and SYDVKM. The V gene lost 7 bases and the J gene lost 8 bases, with 14 bases spanning the gap. The CDR3 covers 12 residues. CDR3 nucleotide sequence: TGTGCCAGCACCGACTCAAGAGAGGGCTACACCTTC. The encoded protein is CASTDSREGYTF.

The genes are TRBV18 and TRBJ2-2; 7 nucleotides line up with TRBD1. Germline lookup yields CDR1 KGHSH and CDR2 LQKENI. With 3 bases clipped from V and 5 bases from J, the junction kept 9 bases outside the gene matches. The CDR3 length is 16 residues. CDR3 coding DNA: TGTGCCAGCTCACCGCTAACAGGGGCGATTACCGGGGAGCTGTTTTTT. It yields the protein CASSPLTGAITGELFF.

V and J are TRBV11-3 and TRBJ2-1; TRBD2 matches 8 bases. The ends lost 1 base at V and 2 bases at J; junction bases unmatched: 4. This CDR3 contains 16 residues. Looked up from germline, CDR1 is SGHNT and CDR2 is YENEEA. CDR3 in amino acids: CASSLGQRGPYNEQFF. DNA of the CDR3: TGTGCCAGCAGCTTAGGACAGCGGGGGCCCTACAATGAGCAGTTCTTC.

This chain connects TRBV6-1 to TRBJ2-2; unclear D gene. Germline V gene sequence: CDR1 MNHNS, CDR2 SASEGT. The CDR3 is 13 amino acids. V was clipped by 7 bases and J by 5 bases, with 11 bases between them. The CDR3 reads CASNPTRTGELFF. As DNA, the CDR3 is TGTGCCAGCAACCCTACGAGGACCGGGGAGCTGTTTTTT.

This clone has more than one count but fewer than ten. The chain recombines TRBV6-6 with TRBJ2-7, with 8 bases lining up with TRBD2. The J segment lost 2 bases and the V segment lost 6 bases, leaving 3 bases of the junction unmatched. Germline-derived CDR1 and CDR2 are MNHNY and SVGAGI (reference sequence). CDR3 length: 13 residues. The CDR3 DNA follows: TGTGCCAGCAGCCGCGGGGGGACCTACGAGCAGTACTTC. Its protein is CASSRGGTYEQYF.

The rearrangement uses TRBV10-3 and TRBJ1-5; D perhaps matches TRBD1 (6 bases). CDR3 length: 14 residues. Germline CDR1 is ENHRY and CDR2 is SYGVKD. Trimming took off 6 bases at V and 4 bases at J, with 13 bases between the two ends. The chain's CDR3 is CAIRDPTGNQPQHF. The CDR3 DNA sequence: TGTGCCATCAGAGACCCAACAGGGAATCAGCCCCAGCATTTT.

The rearrangement links TRBV25-1 to TRBJ1-1; TRBD1 agrees at 7 bases. The CDR3 length is 12 residues. CDR1 is MGHDK, CDR2 SYGVNS, per germline. V lost 6 bases, J lost 8 bases, and 6 bases stayed unmatched. Written as DNA, the CDR3 is TGTGCCAGCAGGGAGGGACAGAGAGAAGCTTTCTTT. Translation: CASREGQREAFF.

The chain employs TRBV28 and TRBJ2-5, with a possible D match to TRBD1 (5 bases). V was cut by 7 bases and J by 2 bases, with 17 bases left in between. CDR1 MDHEN and CDR2 SYDVKM come from the germline V gene. The CDR3 totals 15 residues. CDR3 DNA: TGTGCCAGCAAGGGGTTTGGGATTCTTCAAGAGACCCAGTACTTC. It specifies CASKGFGILQETQYF.

The CDR3 sequence: CASSPRDSSTGELFF. The CDR3 DNA follows: TGTGCCAGCAGCCCGAGGGACAGTAGCACCGGGGAGCTGTTTTTT. The chain employs TRBV7-8 and TRBJ2-2; 7 bases line up with TRBD1. With V trimmed by 5 bases and J by 4 bases, 7 bases remained unmatched. The germline V gene has CDR1 SGHVS and CDR2 FQNEAQ. This CDR3 is built from 15 residues. Complete variable domain (other parts from reference TRBV7-8 and TRBJ2-2): GAGVSQSPRYKVAKRGQDVALRCDPISGHVSLFWYQQALGQGPEFLTYFQNEAQLDKSGLPSDRFFAERPEGSVSTLKIQRTQQEDSAVYLCASSPRDSSTGELFFGEGSRLTVL.

This clone has a single count. The J gene is TRBJ1-6, the V gene TRBV27; D uncertain. Trimming shortened V by 0 bases and J by 10 bases, and 10 bases separated the two germline ends. The germline CDR1 and CDR2 sequences are MNHEY and SMNVEV (reference sequence). This CDR3 comprises 14 residues. The chain's CDR3 is CASSLSAMRSPLHF. CDR3 coding DNA: TGTGCCAGCAGTTTATCGGCCATGCGGTCACCCCTCCACTTT.